A single sample gave rise to the 25 T cell receptor beta chains below, sequenced in a study of cytomegalovirus exposure and HLA in healthy donors. The PCR made use of 60 Vbeta and 13 Jbeta primers. Produced via immunoSEQ multiplex PCR; TCRdb's table is partial and in-frame only. Of some 94,000 clones listed, about 80% were seen once; the top ten hold around 3.4%. Sequencing was done on a sample of PBMCs. The receptors here all came from a man in his forties in good health and CMV-seronegative.

The V gene is TRBV5-1, the J gene TRBJ2-7; TRBD1 aligns across 8 bases. Trimming removed 3 bases from V and 4 bases from J; junction bases left unmatched: 3. Germline lookup yields CDR1 SGHRS and CDR2 YFSETQ. The CDR3 loop spans 13 amino acids. The CDR3 nucleotides read TGCGCCAGCAGCTCCCAGGGGGCTTACGAGCAGTACTTC. Protein: CASSSQGAYEQYF.

This clone has a single count. V and J are TRBV4-2 and TRBJ2-5, with 14 positions matching TRBD2. J gave up 4 bases and V 0 bases, and 4 bases lay outside the gene matches. The CDR3 consists of 17 residues. The germline CDR1 and CDR2 sequences are LGHNA and YNFKEQ. CDR3 coding DNA: TGTGCCAGCAGCCAAGAGGGACTAGCGGGGGTGGCAGAGACCCAGTACTTC. This encodes CASSQEGLAGVAETQYF.

This chain links TRBV28 with TRBJ1-5; D remains ambiguous. CDR3 length: 15 amino acids. Germline loops: CDR1 MDHEN, CDR2 SYDVKM. The ends were cut back, 5 bases at V and 7 bases at J, with 18 bases in the middle. CDR3 sequence (DNA): TGTGCCAGCAGTATCGGTGGGTCGGGTAGACAGCCCCAGCATTTT. Its translation: CASSIGGSGRQPQHF. The whole variable domain, remainder taken from reference TRBV28 and TRBJ1-5, is DVKVTQSSRYLVKRTGEKVFLECVQDMDHENMFWYRQDPGLGLRLIYFSYDVKMKEKGDIPEGYSVSREKKERFSLILESASTNQTSMYLCASSIGGSGRQPQHFGDGTRLSIL.

The chain links TRBV7-9 to TRBJ2-7; 9 nucleotides agree with TRBD1. CDR1 and CDR2 (germline): SEHNR, FQNEAQ (reference sequence). The CDR3 length is 14 residues. V lost 5 bases and J lost 3; bases outside the gene matches: 5. The CDR3 loop reads CASSMTGGDYEQYF. The CDR3 DNA is TGTGCCAGCAGCATGACAGGGGGAGACTACGAGCAGTACTTC.

V gene TRBV6-5 combines with J gene TRBJ2-5; 13 bases line up with TRBD2. Germline V lookup: CDR1 MNHEY, CDR2 SVGAGI. The V gene end was trimmed by 6 bases and the J gene end by 9 bases; junction bases not matched to a gene: 10. The CDR3 runs 15 residues. CDR3 loop: CASRPGLAGPWAQYF. DNA for the CDR3: TGTGCCAGCAGGCCGGGACTAGCGGGGCCATGGGCCCAGTACTTC.

The V and J genes are TRBV2 and TRBJ2-5; TRBD2 might be the D (6 bases). In germline, CDR1 is SNHLY, CDR2 FYNNEI. The CDR3 sequence is 15 residues long. V was shortened by 1 base and J by 5 bases, with 14 bases between the two germline ends. The CDR3 DNA reads as TGTGCCAGCAGTGAAGGCGGGACTTTGAGGGAGACCCAGTACTTC. It is translated as CASSEGGTLRETQYF.

This clone was seen just once. This chain connects TRBV25-1 to TRBJ1-2; D not certain. Germline values: CDR1 MGHDK, CDR2 SYGVNS. V was clipped by 7 bases and J by 3 bases, with 9 bases between them. The CDR3 consists of 12 residues. The DNA of the CDR3 is TGTGCCAGCACCGGGGTGGACTATGGCTACACCTTC. This gives the protein CASTGVDYGYTF.

The chain joins TRBV7-9 to TRBJ2-3; TRBD1 is a possible D gene (5 bases). This CDR3 has 13 residues. V dropped 5 bases and J dropped 6 bases, with 12 bases sitting between them. The germline gives CDR1 SEHNR, CDR2 FQNEAQ (reference sequence). CDR3 DNA: TGTGCCAGCAGCCCTCCGACAGCGGATACGCAGTATTTT. Its translation: CASSPPTADTQYF.

This clone has only a few counts. V is TRBV6-6 and J is TRBJ2-5; unclear D gene. Germline V gene data show CDR1 as MNHNY and CDR2 as SVGAGI (reference sequence). The CDR3 totals 14 residues. V gave up 3 bases and J gave up 5 bases, with 13 bases separating them. The CDR3 region has the DNA TGTGCCAGCAGTTATTTCACGGGTGGGGAGACCCAGTACTTC. It codes for CASSYFTGGETQYF.

The V and J genes are TRBV30 and TRBJ2-3; TRBD2 matches 14 bases. In germline, CDR1 is GTSNPN, CDR2 SVGIG (reference sequence). The V segment lost 2 bases and the J segment 5 bases; nucleotides outside the gene matches: 3. This CDR3 region has 15 residues. The CDR3 region has the DNA TGTGCCTGGAGTCTGACTAGCGGGAGGGGAGATACGCAGTATTTT. Its translation is CAWSLTSGRGDTQYF.

The V call is TRBV5-1, the J call TRBJ2-1; 7 bases match TRBD2. CDR3 length: 14 amino acids. Germline V gene data show CDR1 as SGHRS and CDR2 as YFSETQ. J was trimmed by 6 bases and V by 1 base; bases with no gene match: 4. CDR3 residues: CASSLTAGSNEQFF. The CDR3, as DNA: TGCGCCAGCAGCTTGACAGCGGGGAGCAATGAGCAGTTCTTC. The entire variable domain, with the rest obtained from reference TRBV5-1 and TRBJ2-1, is as follows: KAGVTQTPRYLIKTRGQQVTLSCSPISGHRSVSWYQQTPGQGLQFLFEYFSETQRNKGNFPGRFSGRQFSNSRSEMNVSTLELGDSALYLCASSLTAGSNEQFFGPGTRLTVL.

The J gene is TRBJ2-2, the V gene TRBV19, with a tentative D call TRBD1 (5 bases). CDR1 and CDR2 from the germline V gene are LNHDA and SQIVND (reference sequence). Trimming stripped 5 bases from V and 0 bases from J, with 10 bases between. The CDR3 is 15 amino acids. In DNA form, the CDR3 reads TGTGCCAGTAGTCCGCGACAGACGAACACCGGGGAGCTGTTTTTT. This encodes CASSPRQTNTGELFF.

This chain joins TRBV28 and TRBJ2-2; D gene ambiguous. Per the germline V gene, CDR1 is MDHEN and CDR2 is SYDVKM. Trimming pared 6 bases from V and 7 bases from J, leaving 12 bases between. This CDR3 spans 13 amino acids. The CDR3 nucleotides read TGTGCCAGCAGCCCTATATTTTTCGGGGAGCTGTTTTTT. Translating gives CASSPIFFGELFF.

V usage is TRBV5-4 and J usage is TRBJ2-7; a weak D match, TRBD1 (6 bases). The CDR3 has 15 residues. CDR1 and CDR2 (germline): SGHNT, YYREEE (reference sequence). The germline V and J ends were trimmed by 0 bases and 3 bases, with 13 bases remaining between them. CDR3: CASSLGGQGYYEQYF. CDR3 DNA sequence: TGTGCCAGCAGCTTGGGCGGGCAGGGGTACTACGAGCAGTACTTC. Full variable domain (outside the CDR3, taken from reference TRBV5-4 and TRBJ2-7): ETGVTQSPTHLIKTRGQQVTLRCSSQSGHNTVSWYQQALGQGPQFIFQYYREEENGRGNFPPRFSGLQFPNYSSELNVNALELDDSALYLCASSLGGQGYYEQYFGPGTRLTVT.

Turning to this clone: The junction departs from the called germline gene at one end, perhaps through a read error. CDR3 protein: CASSLGGTSQETQYF. CDR3 DNA sequence: TGTGCTAGCAGCTTAGGGGGGACATCGCAAGAGACCCAGTACTTC. This chain uses TRBV7-7 with TRBJ2-5, with D tentatively TRBD1 or TRBD2 (6 bases each). This CDR3 comprises 15 residues. CDR1 SSHAT and CDR2 FNYEAQ come from the germline V gene (reference sequence). Complete variable domain (other parts from reference TRBV7-7 and TRBJ2-5): GAGVSQSPRYKVTKRGQDVTLRCDPISSHATLYWYQQALGQGPEFLTYFNYEAQPDKSGLPSDRFSAERPEGSISTLTIQRTEQRDSAMYRCASSLGGTSQETQYFGPGTRLLVL.

This chain joins TRBV5-4 and TRBJ2-1; a possible D gene is TRBD1 (7 bases). Germline V CDR1 and CDR2: SGHNT, YYREEE (reference sequence). The CDR3 sequence is 16 residues long. Deletions cut 4 bases from V and 0 bases from J, with 14 bases between. The CDR3 protein is CASSAGGGASYNEQFF. CDR3 DNA sequence: TGTGCCAGCAGCGCCGGAGGGGGCGCCTCCTACAATGAGCAGTTCTTC.

The chain joins TRBV28 to TRBJ1-1; 11 positions agree with TRBD1. This CDR3 spans 14 amino acids. V was pared by 5 bases and J by 4 bases, with 3 bases of the junction left unmatched. The germline V gene has CDR1 MDHEN and CDR2 SYDVKM. The CDR3, as DNA: TGTGCCAGCAGTCTTGGACAGGGGGCCACTGAAGCTTTCTTT. Amino acid sequence: CASSLGQGATEAFF. Using reference TRBV28 and TRBJ1-1 for the parts outside the CDR3, the full variable domain is DVKVTQSSRYLVKRTGEKVFLECVQDMDHENMFWYRQDPGLGLRLIYFSYDVKMKEKGDIPEGYSVSREKKERFSLILESASTNQTSMYLCASSLGQGATEAFFGQGTRLTVV.

The chain joins TRBV30 to TRBJ1-5, with unresolved D. The CDR3 covers 14 residues. In germline, CDR1 is GTSNPN, CDR2 SVGIG (reference sequence). Trimming stripped 3 bases from V and 2 bases from J, with 11 bases between. CDR3 region: CAWRSNGGNQPQHF. For the CDR3, the DNA is TGTGCCTGGAGAAGCAACGGTGGCAATCAGCCCCAGCATTTT.

V usage is TRBV21-1 and J usage is TRBJ1-2; the table assigns TRBD1, which was not confirmed against the DNA. TRBV21-1 is a known pseudogene. This CDR3 has 15 amino acids. The CDR3 is CASRTRQGAGYGYTF. The CDR3 region has the DNA TGTGCCAGCAGAACCCGACAGGGGGCTGGGTATGGCTACACCTTC.

The chain links TRBV19 to TRBJ1-1; maybe TRBD1 (5 bases). With 5 bases removed from V and 5 bases from J, the gap between germline ends came to 9 bases. Germline V gene lookup returns CDR1 LNHDA and CDR2 SQIVND (reference sequence). The CDR3 has 12 amino acids. The CDR3 protein is CASSADRTEAFF. The CDR3 coding sequence is TGTGCCAGTAGTGCCGACAGAACTGAAGCTTTCTTT.

The chain uses TRBV9 and TRBJ2-1; TRBD2 is a possible D gene (5 bases). Germline V gene lookup returns CDR1 SGDLS and CDR2 YYNGEE. The CDR3 is made up of 15 amino acids. V lost 4 bases and J lost 6, with 17 bases in between. The CDR3 sequence: CASSPSDLLANEQFF. As DNA, the CDR3 is TGTGCCAGCAGCCCCTCGGACCTGCTAGCCAATGAGCAGTTCTTC.

A single count supports this clone. The chain combines TRBV5-6 with TRBJ2-7; 13 bases fit TRBD2. With V trimmed by 6 bases and J by 3 bases, 3 bases remained unmatched. The CDR3 loop spans 14 amino acids. The germline V gene has CDR1 SGHDT and CDR2 YYEEEE. The CDR3 loop is CASTRLAGGYEQYF. CDR3 DNA sequence: TGTGCCAGCACCAGACTAGCGGGGGGCTACGAGCAGTACTTC.

This clone has more than one count but fewer than ten. The rearrangement uses TRBV28 and TRBJ1-5, with no clear D. CDR3 length: 12 amino acids. The ends were cut back, 5 bases at V and 16 bases at J, with 18 bases in the middle. Germline V gene lookup returns CDR1 MDHEN and CDR2 SYDVKM. CDR3 sequence reads: CASSAPPRAGHF. The CDR3 DNA follows: TGTGCCAGCAGTGCCCCCCCGAGGGCAGGTCATTTT.

J is TRBJ1-3 and V is TRBV6-5; the D is unclear. CDR3 length: 13 amino acids. V gave up 7 bases and J gave up 4 bases, with 11 bases separating them. Germline values: CDR1 MNHEY, CDR2 SVGAGI. CDR3 sequence reads: CASTPPGGNTIYF. The CDR3 DNA reads as TGTGCCAGCACCCCCCCCGGGGGAAACACCATATATTTT.

CDR3 sequence: CASSQRVTQAFF. CDR3 nucleotides: TGTGCCAGCAGCCAGAGGGTCACGCAGGCTTTCTTT. This rearrangement joins TRBV14 to TRBJ1-1, with D unclear. This CDR3 contains 12 residues. V was pared by 3 bases and J by 11 bases, with 13 bases between. In germline, CDR1 is SGHDN, CDR2 FVKESK.